Described below is a single T cell receptor beta chain sequence and its context. This sample was included in a study of T cell changes during pregnancy in multiple sclerosis. Here immunoSEQ multiplex PCR was the method, and the copy in TCRdb shows in-frame clones only, minus some. The table has 80,000 to 100,000 clones, roughly 92% seen once. V was trimmed by 1 base and J by 0 bases, leaving 18 bases between them. CDR1 SGHTA and CDR2 FQGNSA come from the germline V gene. The CDR3 sequence is 18 residues long. The sample here was peripheral blood, taken in the first trimester of pregnancy. This rearrangement joins TRBV7-2 to TRBJ1-1, with D perhaps matching TRBD1 (6 bases). The source is a female donor with multiple sclerosis, enrolled in a pregnancy study. CDR3 region: CASSLEGQKGGMNTEAFF. The CDR3 DNA reads as TGTGCCAGCAGCTTAGAAGGCCAAAAGGGGGGGATGAACACTGAAGCTTTCTTT. The variable domain in full, with the rest retrieved from reference TRBV7-2 and TRBJ1-1, is GAGVSQSPSNKVTEKGKDVELRCDPISGHTALYWYRQSLGQGLEFLIYFQGNSAPDKSGLPSDRFSAERTGGSVSTLTIQRTQQEDSAVYLCASSLEGQKGGMNTEAFFGQGTRLTVV.